Below are 7 T cell receptor beta chains sequenced from a single sample in a study of blood T cells in healthy people across ages. With a J-beta primer mix and a sample-barcoded 5' primer, a second PCR ran roughly 7 to 11 cycles. Each CDR3 protein gets one entry after TCRdb re-called the 5' RACE reads with MiXCR. The sample has 800,000 or so distinct CDR3 sequences, approximately 25% seen once; the top ten hold 3.7%. A further study also used this sample, focusing on T cells of mothers and their children.

The sample was blood. The receptor source for this set is a boy aged 5-17 years in good health.

The V call is TRBV14, the J call TRBJ2-5, with D perhaps TRBD1 (6 bases). Germline V gives CDR1 SGHDN, CDR2 FVKESK. The CDR3 length is 13 residues. Trimming removed 2 bases at V and 11 bases at J, with 15 bases between. The chain's CDR3 is CASSQRQGLRQYF. For the CDR3, the DNA is TGTGCCAGCAGCCAACGCCAGGGGCTTCGGCAGTACTTC.

This rearrangement joins TRBV27 to TRBJ2-5, with D possibly TRBD1 on 5 matching bases. CDR3 size: 14 residues. V was shortened by 5 bases and J by 5 bases, with 15 bases between the two germline ends. Germline V gene sequence: CDR1 MNHEY, CDR2 SMNVEV (reference sequence). The CDR3 loop is CASSDRGPGETQYF. In DNA, the CDR3 is TGTGCCAGCAGTGATAGGGGCCCAGGGGAGACCCAGTACTTC.

This clonotype has only a few counts. The rearrangement links TRBV7-2 to TRBJ1-5; 7 bases align to TRBD1. From germline, CDR1 is SGHTA and CDR2 FQGNSA. CDR3 size: 15 residues. V gave up 2 bases and J gave up 5 bases; unmatched junction bases: 6. The CDR3 loop is CASSLSQGGHQPQHF. CDR3 nucleotides: TGTGCCAGCAGCTTAAGTCAGGGGGGCCATCAGCCCCAGCATTTT.

The V gene is TRBV7-2, the J gene TRBJ2-5; tentative D call: TRBD2 (6 bases). V gave up 5 bases and J gave up 3 bases, with 13 bases separating them. Germline values: CDR1 SGHTA, CDR2 FQGNSA. The CDR3 contains 14 residues. The CDR3 reads CASSRVAGKETQYF. Here the CDR3 DNA reads TGTGCCAGCAGCCGCGTGGCGGGGAAAGAGACCCAGTACTTC.

There are a few counts of this clonotype. The J gene is TRBJ1-5, the V gene TRBV19, with D perhaps TRBD1 (5 bases). V was shortened by 8 bases and J by 6 bases, with 11 bases between the two germline ends. Germline V gene sequence: CDR1 LNHDA, CDR2 SQIVND (reference sequence). The CDR3 is 12 amino acids. The CDR3 here is CASSAGFQPQHF. CDR3 nucleotides: TGTGCCAGTTCGGCAGGGTTTCAGCCCCAGCATTTT.

This clonotype was counted many times. CDR3 coding DNA: TGTGCCAGCAGCTTCTACAAAGAGACCCAGTACTTC. As protein: CASSFYKETQYF. The gene calls are TRBV7-2 and TRBJ2-5; no reliable D call. The CDR3 is 12 residues long. Germline CDR1 SGHTA, CDR2 FQGNSA. With 3 bases removed from V and 3 bases from J, the gap between germline ends came to 5 bases.

This rearrangement joins TRBV4-2 to TRBJ2-7; TRBD2 matches 8 bases. Germline loops: CDR1 LGHNA, CDR2 YNFKEQ. With 4 bases clipped from V and 3 bases from J, the junction kept 5 bases outside the gene matches. The CDR3 contains 14 residues. This CDR3 reads CASSPMRGDYEQYF. The CDR3 region has the DNA TGTGCCAGCAGCCCCATGCGGGGGGACTACGAGCAGTACTTC.